A single sample is the source of the 30 T cell receptor beta chains below, sequenced in a study of metastatic and nonmetastatic thyroid tumors. TCRdb re-called the PCR reads through MiXCR. The table shows 20,000 to 25,000 clones, with roughly 15% occurring only once. Before thyroid surgery, none of the patients had received any treatment. Material: tumor tissue. The receptors stem from a female donor with papillary thyroid cancer or a benign thyroid nodule (not recorded which). Some clones in this sample may be carry-over from other donors' samples.

V usage is TRBV28 and J usage is TRBJ2-7; perhaps TRBD1 as D (6 bases). The CDR3 extends over 14 amino acids. Germline values: CDR1 MDHEN, CDR2 SYDVKM. V lost 3 bases and J lost 3, with 12 bases in between. This CDR3 reads CASSFRGLFYEQYF. The CDR3 nucleotides are TGTGCCAGCAGTTTCAGGGGTTTATTCTACGAGCAGTACTTC.

The sample holds many counts of this clone. DNA of the CDR3: TGTGCCAGCAGCCGGACAGGGAGCAACGAGCAGTACTTC. Residues: CASSRTGSNEQYF. The chain couples TRBV7-3 to TRBJ2-7, with 8 bases that match TRBD1. The CDR3 spans 13 residues. The V segment lost 5 bases and the J segment 5 bases; nucleotides outside the gene matches: 5. The germline gives CDR1 SGHTA, CDR2 FQGTGA.

This clone appeared many times. This chain links TRBV28 with TRBJ2-3; perhaps TRBD2 as D (6 bases). Trimming removed 4 bases at V and 0 bases at J, with 14 bases between. The length of the CDR3 is 16 residues. The V gene's germline CDR1 is MDHEN and CDR2 SYDVKM. The CDR3 spells CASSSSSGTSTDTQYF. In DNA form, the CDR3 reads TGTGCCAGCAGTTCGAGTTCGGGGACTAGCACAGATACGCAGTATTTT.

This clone occurred many times. This rearrangement joins TRBV11-3 to TRBJ2-5, with TRBD1 as a possible D gene (6 bases). V was pared by 5 bases and J by 5 bases, with 6 bases between. Per germline, CDR1 SGHNT and CDR2 YENEEA. This CDR3 has 11 residues. The CDR3 DNA reads TGTGCCAGCAGCCAGGGGGAGACCCAGTACTTC. Translated, it gives CASSQGETQYF.

This clone was seen many times. The rearrangement links TRBV6-1 to TRBJ2-5, with 7 bases aligning to TRBD1. CDR3 length: 13 residues. The V gene's germline CDR1 is MNHNS and CDR2 SASEGT. With V trimmed by 7 bases and J by 4 bases, 6 bases remained unmatched. The DNA of the CDR3 is TGTGCCAGCAACAGGGGCATGGGAGAGACCCAGTACTTC. Protein: CASNRGMGETQYF.

Comments on this clone: Compared with germline, one end of the junction differs, possibly owing to a read error. This rearrangement joins TRBV7-2 to TRBJ2-2, with 11 bases that match TRBD2. This CDR3 has 15 residues. Germline V gene lookup returns CDR1 SGHTA and CDR2 FQGNSA. This CDR3 reads CASRGLAVNTWELFF. CDR3 sequence (DNA): TGTGCCAGCAGGGGACTAGCGGTAAACACCTGGGAGCTGTTTTTT.

By share of the sample, this clone is large. The chain combines TRBV2 with TRBJ1-1; maybe TRBD1 (6 bases). V lost 4 bases, J lost 8 bases, and 17 bases lay in between. Germline assignment: CDR1 SNHLY and CDR2 FYNNEI. This CDR3 contains 14 residues. The CDR3 reads CASSGMTGYPEAFF. The CDR3 coding sequence is TGTGCCAGCAGTGGGATGACAGGCTACCCAGAAGCTTTCTTT.

This clone has ten or more counts. The chain combines TRBV12-3 or TRBV12-4 with TRBJ2-1, with D possibly matching TRBD1 (5 bases). The V end lost 1 base, the J end lost 6 bases, and 7 bases lay between the germline ends. The CDR3 sequence is 13 residues long. CDR3 nucleotide sequence: TGTGCCAGCAGTTTAGTAGGGGCCAATGAGCAGTTCTTC. Residues: CASSLVGANEQFF.

This chain links TRBV5-1 with TRBJ2-7; 15 nucleotides align to TRBD2. Unmatched junction bases numbered 3, after V lost 4 bases and J lost 4 bases. Germline V lookup: CDR1 SGHRS, CDR2 YFSETQ. The CDR3 sequence is 15 residues long. The CDR3 is CASSPGTSGGYEQYF. The CDR3 DNA reads as TGCGCCAGCAGCCCTGGGACTAGCGGGGGGTACGAGCAGTACTTC.

This clone was seen ten or more times. The chain is built from TRBV19 and TRBJ1-2; unclear D gene. The CDR3 spans 14 residues. Germline CDR1 is LNHDA and CDR2 is SQIVND (reference sequence). Trimming removed 3 bases at V and 4 bases at J, with 12 bases between. The CDR3 here is CASSIQPRGYGYTF. DNA of the CDR3: TGTGCCAGTAGTATCCAACCGCGGGGCTATGGCTACACCTTC.

This clone was detected many times. The CDR3 is CASSSSRAEGQTGELFF. For the CDR3, the DNA is TGTGCCAGCAGCTCCTCTAGAGCGGAGGGCCAAACCGGGGAGCTGTTTTTT. The chain joins TRBV5-6 to TRBJ2-2; a weak D match, TRBD2 (6 bases). CDR1 is SGHDT, CDR2 YYEEEE, per germline. The V end was cut by 3 bases, the J end by 5 bases, with 20 bases between. The CDR3 is 17 amino acids.

This clone has a count of ten or more. The V gene is TRBV11-2, the J gene TRBJ2-7; maybe TRBD2 (7 bases). From germline, CDR1 is SGHAT and CDR2 FQNNGV. Trimming took off 4 bases at V and 4 bases at J, with 17 bases between the two ends. The CDR3 has 15 amino acids. The CDR3 DNA reads as TGTGCCAGCAGCTCGAAGAGCGGGACAAGGTACGAGCAGTACTTC. Its protein is CASSSKSGTRYEQYF. The complete variable domain, with remaining parts taken from reference TRBV11-2 and TRBJ2-7, reads EAGVAQSPRYKIIEKRQSVAFWCNPISGHATLYWYQQILGQGPKLLIQFQNNGVVDDSQLPKDRFSAERLKGVDSTLKIQPAKLEDSAVYLCASSSKSGTRYEQYFGPGTRLTVT.

This clone was seen repeatedly, ten times or more. Other DNA sequences in the same sample also yield this CDR3. The chain couples TRBV20-1 to TRBJ2-7; D ambiguous. V lost 1 base, J lost 0 bases, and 4 bases lay in between. The CDR3 runs 12 residues. Germline V CDR1 and CDR2: DFQATT, SNEGSKA (reference sequence). CDR3 in amino acids: CSARGVSYEQYF. Here the CDR3 DNA reads TGCAGTGCTAGAGGGGTCTCCTACGAGCAGTACTTC.

The chain employs TRBV11-1 and TRBJ2-2, with D tentatively TRBD1 (6 bases). The V and J ends lost 1 base and 5 bases respectively, with 8 bases between them. This CDR3 has 14 amino acids. Germline V CDR1 and CDR2: SGHAT, FQDESV (reference sequence). Here the CDR3 reads CASSLDGQTGELFF. For the CDR3, the DNA is TGTGCCAGCAGCTTAGACGGACAGACCGGGGAGCTGTTTTTT.

This clone turned up a few times. A read error is possible here, since a much larger clone lies one base away. This same CDR3 is encoded by further DNA sequences in the sample. This chain uses TRBV9 with TRBJ1-4; D ambiguous. Germline assignment: CDR1 SGDLS and CDR2 YYNGEE. CDR3 length equals 16 residues. Trimming pared 0 bases from V and 5 bases from J, leaving 14 bases between. The CDR3 loop reads CASSVAADGPNEKLFF. The CDR3 DNA is TGTGCCAGCAGCGTAGCCGCCGACGGGCCGAATGAAAAACTGTTTTTT.

This clone was observed at least ten times. CDR3 nucleotides: TGCGCCAGCAGCTTGGGCGTGAACACTGAAGCTTTCTTT. It codes for CASSLGVNTEAFF. V gene TRBV5-1 combines with J gene TRBJ1-1; D is undetermined. CDR1 and CDR2 (germline): SGHRS, YFSETQ. V was shortened by 0 bases and J by 0 bases, with 3 bases between the two germline ends. The CDR3 runs 13 residues.

Points on this clone: A much larger clone differs from this one at a single base, so this may be a read error. The chain joins TRBV29-1 to TRBJ2-1, with D unclear. The germline CDR1 and CDR2 sequences are SQVTM and ANQGSEA. The CDR3 has 11 residues. V lost 1 base to trimming and J lost 15 bases, with 13 bases between them. This chain's CDR3 is CSVEGARSAFF. As DNA, the CDR3 is TGCAGCGTTGAAGGGGCCAGGTCTGCGTTCTTC.

On this clone itself: Just one base apart from a much larger clone, this may be a read error. This chain connects TRBV28 to TRBJ2-7; the D is unclear. The V and J ends lost 8 bases and 5 bases respectively, with 13 bases between them. The CDR3 extends over 12 amino acids. Germline V gene sequence: CDR1 MDHEN, CDR2 SYDVKM. CDR3 DNA: TGTGCCAGCTCCATCCCAGCCCACGAGCAGTACTTC. Its protein product is CASSIPAHEQYF. Using reference TRBV28 and TRBJ2-7 for the parts outside the CDR3, the full variable domain is DVKVTQSSRYLVKRTGEKVFLECVQDMDHENMFWYRQDPGLGLRLIYFSYDVKMKEKGDIPEGYSVSREKKERFSLILESASTNQTSMYLCASSIPAHEQYFGPGTRLTVT.

This clone was counted between two and nine times. The chain joins TRBV28 to TRBJ1-2; D gene uncertain. Germline CDR1 is MDHEN and CDR2 is SYDVKM. The V end lost 7 bases, the J end lost 1 base, and 10 bases lay between the germline ends. The CDR3 spans 13 residues. The CDR3 spells CASTLEGNYGYTF. In DNA, the CDR3 is TGTGCCAGCACCTTGGAGGGTAACTATGGCTACACCTTC.

This clone has only a few counts. V and J are TRBV2 and TRBJ2-7; TRBD2 matches at 10 bases. The J segment lost 3 bases and the V segment lost 8 bases, leaving 10 bases of the junction unmatched. Germline loops: CDR1 SNHLY, CDR2 FYNNEI. CDR3 length equals 15 residues. The CDR3 reads CASGGTSDSLYEQYF. As DNA, the CDR3 is TGTGCCAGCGGGGGGACTAGCGACTCTCTCTACGAGCAGTACTTC.

Details on this clone: One end of the junction fails to match germline, which may point to a read error. The chain uses TRBV6-5 and TRBJ1-2; possibly TRBD1 for D (6 bases). Germline CDR1 MNHEY, CDR2 SVGAGI. The CDR3 extends over 16 amino acids. The CDR3 region is CASSYSGVQGLYGYTF. DNA of the CDR3: TGTGCCAGCAGTTACTCAGGGGTGCAGGGGCTCTATGGTTACACCTTC.

This clone was recorded many times. The CDR3 spells CSASTGRTVDNYGYTF. As DNA, the CDR3 is TGCAGTGCTAGTACGGGACGGACAGTGGATAACTATGGCTACACCTTC. This chain uses TRBV20-1 with TRBJ1-2, with TRBD1 as a possible D gene (6 bases). The CDR3 length is 16 residues. From germline, CDR1 is DFQATT and CDR2 SNEGSKA (reference sequence). The V end was cut by 3 bases, the J end by 1 base, with 18 bases between.

This clone has ten or more counts. The chain employs TRBV12-3 or TRBV12-4 and TRBJ2-2; TRBD2 is a possible D gene (7 bases). CDR3 size: 14 residues. Deletions cut 7 bases from V and 6 bases from J, with 15 bases between. The CDR3 DNA follows: TGTGCCAGCACATGGGGGGGGGGCCCCGGGGAGCTGTTTTTT. It is translated as CASTWGGGPGELFF.

This clone was picked up many times. The chain joins TRBV7-3 to TRBJ2-1; D might be TRBD1 (6 bases). Deletions cut 4 bases from V and 0 bases from J, with 7 bases between. Germline V CDR1 and CDR2: SGHTA, FQGTGA. The CDR3 is 14 amino acids. In nucleotides, the CDR3 is TGTGCCAGCAGCTCGGACAGCTCCTACAATGAGCAGTTCTTC. Translating it yields CASSSDSSYNEQFF.

This clone was seen at least ten times. V usage is TRBV6-4 and J usage is TRBJ2-4; perhaps TRBD1 as D (6 bases). With 0 bases removed from V and 9 bases from J, the gap between germline ends came to 12 bases. The germline V gene has CDR1 MRHNA and CDR2 SNTAGT. The CDR3 extends over 14 amino acids. The CDR3 protein is CASSDSDSLGIQYF. In DNA, the CDR3 is TGTGCCAGCAGTGACTCGGACAGCTTGGGCATTCAGTACTTC.

This sequence joins TRBV2 and TRBJ2-7, with 7 bases aligning to TRBD2. This CDR3 is built from 16 residues. Trimming cost V 4 bases and J 3 bases; bases outside gene matches: 12. Germline loops: CDR1 SNHLY, CDR2 FYNNEI. In DNA, the CDR3 is TGTGCCAGCAGTGGTTTGGGCCTAGCGGAATACTACGAGCAGTACTTC. Its translation: CASSGLGLAEYYEQYF.

In this sample, this clone is medium-sized. The CDR3 nucleotides are TGCAGTGCTAGAGATAACCTCTTCCGTGGGAACACTGAAGCTTTCTTT. It codes for CSARDNLFRGNTEAFF. The chain joins TRBV20-1 to TRBJ1-1; D ambiguous. Per the germline V gene, CDR1 is DFQATT and CDR2 is SNEGSKA (reference sequence). The CDR3 runs 16 residues. The germline V and J ends were trimmed by 0 bases and 1 base, with 15 bases remaining between them.

The chain links TRBV20-1 to TRBJ2-7; 15 nucleotides line up with TRBD2. Per the germline V gene, CDR1 is DFQATT and CDR2 is SNEGSKA (reference sequence). V lost 5 bases and J lost 2; bases outside the gene matches: 4. CDR3 length: 15 residues. The CDR3 loop is CSALWTSGRAYEQYF. In nucleotides, the CDR3 is TGCAGTGCTCTTTGGACTAGCGGGAGGGCCTACGAGCAGTACTTC.

This clone has a count of ten or more. This chain joins TRBV2 and TRBJ1-4; 7 nucleotides agree with TRBD1. CDR3 length equals 15 residues. Trimming cost V 5 bases and J 5 bases; bases outside gene matches: 8. Germline loops: CDR1 SNHLY, CDR2 FYNNEI. The CDR3 region is CASSPKDRYNEKLFF. In DNA form, the CDR3 reads TGTGCCAGCAGTCCGAAGGACAGGTACAATGAAAAACTGTTTTTT.

Points on this clone: In this CDR3 the conserved last residue, phenylalanine or tryptophan, is missing, so a read error is likely. The chain joins TRBV30 to TRBJ1-2; tentatively, D is TRBD1 (5 bases). CDR3 size: 15 residues. Germline CDR1 is GTSNPN and CDR2 is SVGIG (reference sequence). The CDR3 bases are TGCGCCTGGACCTCCGCGGGGGGAAATAACTATGGCTACACCGTC. Amino acids: CAWTSAGGNNYGYTV.